This T cell receptor (beta chain) was sequenced during a study of cytomegalovirus exposure and HLA in healthy donors. Overall study results and limits: In a later analysis, at a false discovery rate of 0.05, 15,000 to 20,000 TCR beta sequences matched HLA alleles. Researchers reported in a later analysis that common viral pathogens appeared linked to several top clusters.

The primer mix had 60 Vbeta and 13 Jbeta primers. Using immunoSEQ multiplex PCR, the repertoire was profiled, and TCRdb retains in-frame clones only, with some absent. The sample contains approximately 190,000 clones, 70% of which appear only once. V was pared by 5 bases and J by 6 bases, with 5 bases of the junction left unmatched. The CDR3 is 13 residues long. Germline lookup yields CDR1 MNHEY and CDR2 SVGAGI. For this clone: Its antigen is currently unknown.

This chain links TRBV6-5 with TRBJ2-7; 9 bases line up with TRBD1. The sample taken for sequencing was PBMCs. The clonotype was recovered from a man aged 35-49 years in good health and CMV-seropositive. The CDR3: CASSADRGAEQYF. The CDR3 coding sequence is TGTGCCAGCAGTGCAGACAGGGGGGCCGAGCAGTACTTC.